The 4 T cell receptor beta chains reported below all come from one sample, sequenced in a study of cytomegalovirus exposure and HLA in healthy donors. The PCR ran on 60 Vbeta and 13 Jbeta primers. Using immunoSEQ multiplex PCR, the repertoire was profiled, and TCRdb retains in-frame clones only, with some absent. The sample lists about 190,000 clones, over 60% seen once, with less than 2.5% in the top ten. What was sequenced was PBMCs. The origin of the receptors is a woman aged 25 to 39 in good health and CMV-seropositive.

The chain carries TRBV6-5 and TRBJ2-3, with 7 nucleotides matching TRBD2. V lost 1 base to trimming and J lost 1 base; unmatched junction nucleotides: 5. Per the germline V gene, CDR1 is MNHEY and CDR2 is SVGAGI. The CDR3 covers 16 residues. CDR3 in DNA: TGTGCCAGCAGTTACTTCGCAAGCGGGGGCACAGATACGCAGTATTTT. Its protein product is CASSYFASGGTDTQYF.

J is TRBJ2-1 and V is TRBV6-1, with TRBD2 matching 11 bases. Germline CDR1 reads MNHNS; CDR2 reads SASEGT. Germline trimming cut 3 bases from V and 4 bases from J; bases unmatched to any gene: 2. The CDR3 contains 15 residues. Here the CDR3 DNA reads TGTGCCAGCAGTGAGACTAGCGGGACTTACAATGAGCAGTTCTTC. Residues: CASSETSGTYNEQFF.

This chain uses TRBV28 with TRBJ1-5; 8 nucleotides agree with TRBD1. Germline lookup yields CDR1 MDHEN and CDR2 SYDVKM. The CDR3 extends over 15 amino acids. With 6 bases clipped from V and 2 bases from J, the junction kept 6 bases outside the gene matches. This CDR3 is CASRLTGAGNQPQHF. Here the CDR3 DNA reads TGTGCCAGCAGACTGACAGGGGCGGGCAATCAGCCCCAGCATTTT.

The genes are TRBV29-1 and TRBJ2-5; 8 positions agree with TRBD2. CDR1 is SQVTM, CDR2 ANQGSEA, per germline. V dropped 4 bases and J dropped 2; count of bases not matched to a gene: 3. The CDR3 is made up of 13 amino acids. CDR3 bases: TGCAGCGTTGGGCGACTAGCGCAAGAGACCCAGTACTTC. Translated: CSVGRLAQETQYF.